This is a list of T cell receptor beta chains from one sample in a study of shared clonotypes between healthy human individuals. Only in-frame clones appear in the TCRdb table, and some are missing; sequencing was by immunoSEQ multiplex PCR. The top ten hold around 1% of the sample, which has about 2 million clones, just under 95% seen once. What was sequenced was naive CD8+ T cells sorted from blood. The receptors were gathered from a man between 18 and 35 years old in good health. The CDR3 runs from the conserved cysteine through the conserved F or W. Fields, in order: CDR3 length, V gene, CDR3 protein.

CDR3 length: 11; V gene: TRBV5-6; CDR3 protein: CASSDGSEAFF
CDR3 length: 13; V gene: TRBV5-6; CDR3 protein: CASSLSTGTVAFF
CDR3 length: 13; V gene: TRBV5-1; CDR3 protein: CASRWSTYNEQFF
CDR3 length: 13; V gene: TRBV29-1; CDR3 protein: CSVATGVNEKLFF
CDR3 length: 16; V gene: TRBV6-1; CDR3 protein: CASSEVTGDLFYGYTF
CDR3 length: 15; V gene: TRBV28; CDR3 protein: CASSLQPGGTGELFF
CDR3 length: 15; V gene: TRBV7-2; CDR3 protein: CASSLGHPYTGELFF
CDR3 length: 15; V gene: TRBV6-5; CDR3 protein: CASSSTTVPSYEQYF
CDR3 length: 16; V gene: TRBV6-5; CDR3 protein: CASSYSGGSGDTEAFF
CDR3 length: 14; V gene: TRBV29-1; CDR3 protein: CSVLEGATYNEQFF
CDR3 length: 13; V gene: TRBV11-2; CDR3 protein: CASNLGSANEQFF
CDR3 length: 11; V gene: TRBV11-3; CDR3 protein: CASSPEGLWTF
CDR3 length: 16; V gene: TRBV19; CDR3 protein: CASSDARQGSGNTIYF
CDR3 length: 17; V gene: TRBV7-8; CDR3 protein: CASSLGPSGKNTGELFF
CDR3 length: 15; V gene: TRBV7-9; CDR3 protein: CASSRRTDPWNEQFF
CDR3 length: 19; V gene: TRBV5-1; CDR3 protein: CASSWTGVGILDSNQPQHF
CDR3 length: 14; V gene: TRBV7-8; CDR3 protein: CASSFGTLADTQYF
CDR3 length: 15; V gene: TRBV21-1; CDR3 protein: CASILSGRTPHEQYF
CDR3 length: 14; V gene: TRBV30; CDR3 protein: CAAQVESSREAQYF
CDR3 length: 16; V gene: TRBV27; CDR3 protein: CASSTRTSGRSDTQYF
CDR3 length: 17; V gene: TRBV5-6; CDR3 protein: CASRPTSGGYGYNEQFF
CDR3 length: 17; V gene: TRBV11-2; CDR3 protein: CASSPFLGESGTNIQYF
CDR3 length: 17; V gene: TRBV27; CDR3 protein: CASSLSGTGLQFYGYTF
CDR3 length: 16; V gene: TRBV4-1; CDR3 protein: CASSQLLERSTDTQYF
CDR3 length: 16; V gene: TRBV10-3; CDR3 protein: CAIRGAGERVGDTQYF
CDR3 length: 13; V gene: TRBV7-9; CDR3 protein: CASSAQLNTEAFF
CDR3 length: 13; V gene: TRBV9; CDR3 protein: CASSPREQETQYF
CDR3 length: 13; V gene: TRBV4-1; CDR3 protein: CASSQVSTGELFF
CDR3 length: 13; V gene: TRBV27; CDR3 protein: CASSYRNTGELFF
CDR3 length: 14; V gene: TRBV2; CDR3 protein: CASSPGQGHTEAFF
CDR3 length: 13; V gene: TRBV7-2; CDR3 protein: CASSLAGTGELFF
CDR3 length: 15; V gene: TRBV19; CDR3 protein: CASSRGGILTYEQYF
CDR3 length: 12; V gene: TRBV5-6; CDR3 protein: CASSGLTGQQYF
CDR3 length: 21; V gene: TRBV7-8; CDR3 protein: CASSIAQLAATGFHGYNEQFF
CDR3 length: 14; V gene: TRBV6-4; CDR3 protein: CASSSGATYNEQFF
CDR3 length: 13; V gene: TRBV7-9; CDR3 protein: CASSLGNIDTQYF
CDR3 length: 14; V gene: TRBV27; CDR3 protein: CASSLSGQVYGYTF
CDR3 length: 18; V gene: TRBV4-1; CDR3 protein: CASSQDPQGGSLAYGYTF
CDR3 length: 17; V gene: TRBV9; CDR3 protein: CASSVEDSSSYNSPLHF
CDR3 length: 14; V gene: TRBV6-5; CDR3 protein: CASSYAEGVYEQYF
CDR3 length: 14; V gene: TRBV7-9; CDR3 protein: CASSLVAGNSPLHF
CDR3 length: 16; V gene: TRBV28; CDR3 protein: CASSPLGTSDTGELFF
CDR3 length: 14; V gene: TRBV27; CDR3 protein: CASSFGQGYYGYTF
CDR3 length: 15; V gene: TRBV6-1; CDR3 protein: CASSEDDGRGETQYF
CDR3 length: 16; V gene: TRBV7-9; CDR3 protein: CASSFAGTANTGELFF
CDR3 length: 15; V gene: TRBV6-5; CDR3 protein: CASSYWGGGTDTQYF
CDR3 length: 16; V gene: TRBV7-9; CDR3 protein: CASSSSDGPSTDTQYF
CDR3 length: 14; V gene: TRBV10-1; CDR3 protein: CASSETGHTGELFF
CDR3 length: 18; V gene: TRBV4-3; CDR3 protein: CASSQDLSGVAYNSPLHF
CDR3 length: 13; V gene: TRBV27; CDR3 protein: CASSPGPNYGYTF
CDR3 length: 14; V gene: TRBV4-1; CDR3 protein: CASSPLGGGETQYF
CDR3 length: 15; V gene: TRBV2; CDR3 protein: CASSDGTGPLRKLFF
CDR3 length: 17; V gene: TRBV7-9; CDR3 protein: CASSLGPWTEDTDTQYF